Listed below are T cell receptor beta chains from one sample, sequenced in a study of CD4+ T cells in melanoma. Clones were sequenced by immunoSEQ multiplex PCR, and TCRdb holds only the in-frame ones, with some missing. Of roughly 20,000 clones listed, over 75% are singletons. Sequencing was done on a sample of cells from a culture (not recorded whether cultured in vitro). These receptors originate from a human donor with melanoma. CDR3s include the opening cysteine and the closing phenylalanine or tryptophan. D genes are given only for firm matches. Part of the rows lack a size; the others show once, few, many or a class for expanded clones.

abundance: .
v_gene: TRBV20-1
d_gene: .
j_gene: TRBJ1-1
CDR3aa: CRTARGTEAFF
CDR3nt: TGCAGGACGGCTAGGGGCACTGAAGCTTTCTTT

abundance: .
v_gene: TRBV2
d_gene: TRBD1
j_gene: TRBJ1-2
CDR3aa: CASSEDRVYGYTF
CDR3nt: TGTGCCAGCAGCGAGGACAGGGTTTATGGCTACACCTTC

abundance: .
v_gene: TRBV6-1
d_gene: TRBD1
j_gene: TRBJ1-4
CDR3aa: CASSTGGFTNEKLFF
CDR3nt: TGTGCCAGCTCGACAGGGGGTTTCACTAATGAAAAACTGTTTTTT

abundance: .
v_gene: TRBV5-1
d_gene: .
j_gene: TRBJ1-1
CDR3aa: CASSLGGGPEAFF
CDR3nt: TGCGCCAGCAGCTTGGGGGGGGGCCCTGAAGCTTTCTTT

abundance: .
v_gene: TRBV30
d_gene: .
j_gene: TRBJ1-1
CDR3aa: CAWSTRMNTEAFF
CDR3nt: TGTGCCTGGAGTACCAGAATGAACACTGAAGCTTTCTTT

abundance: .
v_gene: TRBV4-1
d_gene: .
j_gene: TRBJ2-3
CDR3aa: CASSQVRGNTDTQYF
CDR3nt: TGCGCCAGCAGCCAAGTTCGGGGAAACACAGATACGCAGTATTTT

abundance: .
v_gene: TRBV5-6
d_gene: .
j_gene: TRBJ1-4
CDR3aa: CASSRYGAASATNEKLFF
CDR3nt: TGTGCCAGCAGCCGGTATGGGGCCGCTTCGGCGACTAATGAAAAACTGTTTTTT

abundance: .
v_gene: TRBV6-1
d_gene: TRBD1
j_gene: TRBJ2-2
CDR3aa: CASSAGQGAAGELFF
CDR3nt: TGTGCCAGCAGTGCGGGACAGGGGGCTGCCGGGGAGCTGTTTTTT

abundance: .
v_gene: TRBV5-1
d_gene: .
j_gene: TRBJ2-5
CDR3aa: CASKFPGPETQYF
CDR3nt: TGCGCCAGCAAGTTTCCGGGGCCGGAGACCCAGTACTTC

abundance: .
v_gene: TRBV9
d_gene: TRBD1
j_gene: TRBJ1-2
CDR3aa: CASSATPQGARRGYTF
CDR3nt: TGTGCCAGCAGCGCCACTCCCCAGGGGGCGCGGCGTGGCTACACCTTC

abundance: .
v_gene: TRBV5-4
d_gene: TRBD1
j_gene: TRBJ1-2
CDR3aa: CASGQDRQGVNGYTF
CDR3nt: TGTGCCAGCGGACAAGACCGACAGGGGGTTAATGGCTACACCTTC

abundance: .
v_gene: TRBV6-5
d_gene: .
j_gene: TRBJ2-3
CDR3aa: CASSFLGVASTDTQYF
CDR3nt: TGTGCCAGCAGTTTCTTGGGGGTGGCGAGCACAGATACGCAGTATTTT

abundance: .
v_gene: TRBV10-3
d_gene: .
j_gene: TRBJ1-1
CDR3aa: CAISEWRADTEAFF
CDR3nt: TGTGCCATCAGTGAGTGGCGGGCGGACACTGAAGCTTTCTTT

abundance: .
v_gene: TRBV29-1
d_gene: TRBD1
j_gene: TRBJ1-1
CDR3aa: CSATARGTTEAFF
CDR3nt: TGCAGCGCCACCGCCAGGGGGACGACGGAAGCTTTCTTT

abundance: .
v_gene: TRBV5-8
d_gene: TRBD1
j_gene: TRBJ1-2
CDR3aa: CASSRNRGGYGYTF
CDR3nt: TGTGCCAGCAGCCGAAACAGGGGAGGCTATGGCTACACCTTC

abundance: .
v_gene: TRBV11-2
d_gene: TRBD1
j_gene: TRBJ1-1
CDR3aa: CASSPRGDRGPNTEAFF
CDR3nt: TGTGCCAGCAGCCCGAGAGGTGACAGGGGGCCGAACACTGAAGCTTTCTTT

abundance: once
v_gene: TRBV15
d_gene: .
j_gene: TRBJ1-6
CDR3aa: CATSREALNSPLHF
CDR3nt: TGTGCCACCAGCAGAGAGGCCCTGAATTCACCCCTCCACTTT

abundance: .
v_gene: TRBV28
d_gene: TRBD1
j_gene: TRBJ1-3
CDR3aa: CASTKRFGTGSNGNTIYF
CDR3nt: TGTGCCAGCACTAAGCGCTTCGGGACAGGGTCTAATGGAAACACCATATATTTT

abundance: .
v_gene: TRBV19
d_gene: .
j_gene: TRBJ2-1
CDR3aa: CASSMKGSGSNEQFF
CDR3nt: TGTGCCAGTAGTATGAAGGGGTCAGGGAGCAATGAGCAGTTCTTC

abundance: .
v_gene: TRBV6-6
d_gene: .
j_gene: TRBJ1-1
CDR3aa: CASRYTEAFF
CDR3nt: TGTGCCAGCAGGTACACTGAAGCTTTCTTT

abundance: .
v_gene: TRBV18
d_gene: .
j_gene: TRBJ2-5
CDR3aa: CASLSTFQETQYF
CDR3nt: TGTGCCAGCCTCTCAACCTTCCAAGAGACCCAGTACTTC

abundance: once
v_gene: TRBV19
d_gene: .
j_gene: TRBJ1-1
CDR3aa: CASGERNTEAFF
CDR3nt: TGTGCCAGTGGGGAGCGAAACACTGAAGCTTTCTTT

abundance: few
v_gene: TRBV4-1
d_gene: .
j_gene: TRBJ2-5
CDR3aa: CASSLGAGVRETQYF
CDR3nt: TGCGCCAGCAGCCTCGGGGCCGGGGTTCGGGAGACCCAGTACTTC

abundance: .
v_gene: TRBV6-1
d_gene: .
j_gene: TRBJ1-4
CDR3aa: CASSTLGRGIEKLFF
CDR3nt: TGTGCCAGCAGTACCCTTGGCAGGGGTATTGAAAAACTGTTTTTT

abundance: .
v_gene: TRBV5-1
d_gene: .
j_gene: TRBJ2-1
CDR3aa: CASSPAWSGIGNEQFF
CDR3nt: TGCGCCAGCAGCCCGGCGTGGTCAGGGATAGGCAATGAGCAGTTCTTC

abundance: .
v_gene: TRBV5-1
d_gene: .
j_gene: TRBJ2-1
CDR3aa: CASRVTNEQFF
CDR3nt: TGCGCCAGCAGAGTTACCAATGAGCAGTTCTTC

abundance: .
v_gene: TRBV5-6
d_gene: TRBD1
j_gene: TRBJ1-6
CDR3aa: CASRSGTGLSPLHF
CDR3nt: TGTGCCAGCAGGTCCGGGACAGGGCTTTCACCCCTCCACTTT

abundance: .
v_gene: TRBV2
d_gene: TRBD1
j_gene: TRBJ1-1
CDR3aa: CASSGPTGADTEAFF
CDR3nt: TGTGCCAGCAGTGGCCCGACAGGGGCGGACACTGAAGCTTTCTTT

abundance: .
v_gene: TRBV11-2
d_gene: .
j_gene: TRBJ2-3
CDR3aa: CASSLDSRAAFVRRNTQYF
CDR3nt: TGTGCCAGCAGCTTAGATTCTAGGGCGGCATTCGTAAGGCGAAATACGCAGTATTTT